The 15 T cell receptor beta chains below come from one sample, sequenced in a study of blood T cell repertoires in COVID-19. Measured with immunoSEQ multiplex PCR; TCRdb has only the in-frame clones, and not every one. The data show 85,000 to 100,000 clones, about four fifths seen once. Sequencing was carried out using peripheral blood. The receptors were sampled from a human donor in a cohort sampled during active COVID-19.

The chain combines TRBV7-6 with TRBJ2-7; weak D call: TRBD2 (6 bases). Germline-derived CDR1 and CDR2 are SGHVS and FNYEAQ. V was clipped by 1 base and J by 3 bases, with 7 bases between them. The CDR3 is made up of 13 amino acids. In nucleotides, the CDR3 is TGTGCCAGCAGCTTAGTGGAGGGCTACGAGCAGTACTTC. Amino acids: CASSLVEGYEQYF.

CDR3 protein: CASSLGTGREKLFF. The CDR3 DNA sequence: TGTGCCAGCTCACTGGGGACAGGGCGAGAAAAACTGTTTTTT. The rearrangement joins TRBV18 to TRBJ1-4; 9 nucleotides match TRBD1. The CDR3 runs to 14 residues. Germline V CDR1 and CDR2: KGHSH, LQKENI. Germline trimming cut 4 bases from V and 8 bases from J; bases unmatched to any gene: 5.

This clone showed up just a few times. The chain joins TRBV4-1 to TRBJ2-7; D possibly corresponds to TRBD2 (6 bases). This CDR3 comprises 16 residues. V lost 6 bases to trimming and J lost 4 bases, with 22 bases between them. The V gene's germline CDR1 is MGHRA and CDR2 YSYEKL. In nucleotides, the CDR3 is TGCGCCAGCAGGATCAGTCTCCTCGGGAGAACGTACGAGCAGTACTTC. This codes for CASRISLLGRTYEQYF.

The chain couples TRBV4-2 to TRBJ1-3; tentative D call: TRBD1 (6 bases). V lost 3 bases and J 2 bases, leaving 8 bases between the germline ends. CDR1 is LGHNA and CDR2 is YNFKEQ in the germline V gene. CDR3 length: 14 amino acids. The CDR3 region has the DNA TGTGCCAGCAGCCAGGGGGCTGCTGGAAACACCATATATTTT. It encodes CASSQGAAGNTIYF.

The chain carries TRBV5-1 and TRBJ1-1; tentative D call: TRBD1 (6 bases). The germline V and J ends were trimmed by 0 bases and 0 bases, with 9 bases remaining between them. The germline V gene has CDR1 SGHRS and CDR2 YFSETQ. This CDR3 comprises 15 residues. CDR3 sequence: CASSLETGMNTEAFF. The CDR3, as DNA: TGCGCCAGCAGCTTGGAAACAGGGATGAACACTGAAGCTTTCTTT. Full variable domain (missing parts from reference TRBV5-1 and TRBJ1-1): KAGVTQTPRYLIKTRGQQVTLSCSPISGHRSVSWYQQTPGQGLQFLFEYFSETQRNKGNFPGRFSGRQFSNSRSEMNVSTLELGDSALYLCASSLETGMNTEAFFGQGTRLTVV.

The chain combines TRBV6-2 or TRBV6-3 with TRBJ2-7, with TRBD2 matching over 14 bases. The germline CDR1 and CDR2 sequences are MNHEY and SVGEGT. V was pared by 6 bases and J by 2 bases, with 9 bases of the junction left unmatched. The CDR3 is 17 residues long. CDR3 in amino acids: CASSPTSGRAGAYEQYF. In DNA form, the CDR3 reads TGTGCCAGCAGCCCGACTAGCGGGAGGGCAGGCGCCTACGAGCAGTACTTC.

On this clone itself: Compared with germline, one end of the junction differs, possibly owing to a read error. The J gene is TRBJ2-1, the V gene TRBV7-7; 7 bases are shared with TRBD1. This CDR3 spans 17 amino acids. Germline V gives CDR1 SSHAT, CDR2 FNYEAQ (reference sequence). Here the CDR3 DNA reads TGTGCTAGCAGCTTAGTCTCCGGGACAGCTACTTACAATGAGCAGTTCTTC. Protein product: CASSLVSGTATYNEQFF.

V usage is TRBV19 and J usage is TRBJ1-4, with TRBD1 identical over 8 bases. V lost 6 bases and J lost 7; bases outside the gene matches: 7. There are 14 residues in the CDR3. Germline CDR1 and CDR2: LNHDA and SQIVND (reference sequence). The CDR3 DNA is TGTGCCAGTAGGCTGACAGGGGATGGTGAAAAACTGTTTTTT. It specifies CASRLTGDGEKLFF.

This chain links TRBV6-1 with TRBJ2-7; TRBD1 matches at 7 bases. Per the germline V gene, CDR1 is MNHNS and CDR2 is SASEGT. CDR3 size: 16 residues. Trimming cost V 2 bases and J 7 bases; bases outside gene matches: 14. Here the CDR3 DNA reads TGTGCCAGCAGTGAACGAGGGGGCATCGAGCAAGGGGAGCAGTACTTC. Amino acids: CASSERGGIEQGEQYF.

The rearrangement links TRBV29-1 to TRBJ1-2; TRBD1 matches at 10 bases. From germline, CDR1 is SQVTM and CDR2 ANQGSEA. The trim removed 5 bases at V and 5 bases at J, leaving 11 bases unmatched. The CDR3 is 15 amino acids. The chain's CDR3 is CSVPTGGDFWYGYTF. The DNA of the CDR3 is TGCAGCGTTCCGACAGGGGGCGACTTCTGGTATGGCTACACCTTC.

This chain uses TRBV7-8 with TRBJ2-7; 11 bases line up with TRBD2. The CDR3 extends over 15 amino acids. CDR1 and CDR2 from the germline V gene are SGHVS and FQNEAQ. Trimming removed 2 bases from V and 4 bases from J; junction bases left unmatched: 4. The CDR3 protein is CASSLRLAGPYEQYF. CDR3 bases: TGTGCCAGCAGCTTAAGACTAGCGGGACCATACGAGCAGTACTTC.

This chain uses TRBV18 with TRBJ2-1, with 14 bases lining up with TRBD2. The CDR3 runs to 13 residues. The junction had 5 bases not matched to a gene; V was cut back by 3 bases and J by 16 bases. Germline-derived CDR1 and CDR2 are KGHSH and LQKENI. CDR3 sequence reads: CASSPQGLAGVFF. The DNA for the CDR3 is TGTGCCAGCTCACCGCAGGGACTAGCGGGGGTCTTCTTC.

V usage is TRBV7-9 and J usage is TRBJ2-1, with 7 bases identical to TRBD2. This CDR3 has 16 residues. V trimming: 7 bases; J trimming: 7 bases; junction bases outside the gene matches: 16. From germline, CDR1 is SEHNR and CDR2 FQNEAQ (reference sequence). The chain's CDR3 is CASNPGRILALNEQFF. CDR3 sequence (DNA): TGTGCCAGCAACCCCGGGAGGATTTTAGCGTTGAATGAGCAGTTCTTC.

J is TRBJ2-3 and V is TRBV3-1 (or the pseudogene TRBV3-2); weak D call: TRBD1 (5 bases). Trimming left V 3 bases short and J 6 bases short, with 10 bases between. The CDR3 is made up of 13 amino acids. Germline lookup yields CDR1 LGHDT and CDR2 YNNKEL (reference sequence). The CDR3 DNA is TGTGCCAGCAGCCAGGGGCCCGAGGATACGCAGTATTTT. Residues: CASSQGPEDTQYF.

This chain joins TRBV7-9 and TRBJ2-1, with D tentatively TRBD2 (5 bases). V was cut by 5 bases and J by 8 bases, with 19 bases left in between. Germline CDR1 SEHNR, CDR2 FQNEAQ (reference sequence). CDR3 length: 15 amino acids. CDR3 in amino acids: CASSLFLGLADEQFF. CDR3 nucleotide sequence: TGTGCCAGCAGCCTGTTCCTAGGACTGGCAGATGAGCAGTTCTTC.